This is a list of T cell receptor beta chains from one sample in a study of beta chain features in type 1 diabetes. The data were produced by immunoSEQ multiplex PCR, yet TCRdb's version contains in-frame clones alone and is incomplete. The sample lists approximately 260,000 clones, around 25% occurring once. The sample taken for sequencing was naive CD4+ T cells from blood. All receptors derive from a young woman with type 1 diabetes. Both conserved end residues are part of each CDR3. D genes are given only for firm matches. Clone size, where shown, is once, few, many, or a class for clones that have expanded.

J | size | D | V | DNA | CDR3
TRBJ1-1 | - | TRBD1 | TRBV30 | TGTGCCTGGACGGAGCGTAGGGGGCTTGGCACTGAAGCTTTCTTT | CAWTERRGLGTEAFF
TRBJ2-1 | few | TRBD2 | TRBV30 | TGTGCCTGGAGAGCACGGACTAGCGGGAGCAGGCATGAGCAGTTCTTC | CAWRARTSGSRHEQFF
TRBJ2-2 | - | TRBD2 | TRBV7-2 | TGTGCCAGCAGCTCTCTCCCTAGCGGGAGGAACACCGGGGAGCTGTTTTTT | CASSSLPSGRNTGELFF
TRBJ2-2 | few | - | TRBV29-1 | TGCAGCGTTGAATCGCAGATGAACACCGGGGAGCTGTTTTTT | CSVESQMNTGELFF
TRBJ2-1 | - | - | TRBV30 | TGTGCCTGGGCTTCCCTCCTCAATCGGCGGGATGAGCAGTTCTTC | CAWASLLNRRDEQFF
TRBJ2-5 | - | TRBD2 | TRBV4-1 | TGCGCCAGCAGCCATCGCCTGTCGCGGGAGGGCCCCTGGGAGACCCAGTACTTC | CASSHRLSREGPWETQYF
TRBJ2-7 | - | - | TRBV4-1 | TGCGCCAGCAGCGTCGGGTCCTACGAGCAGTACTTC | CASSVGSYEQYF
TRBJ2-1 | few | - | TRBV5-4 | TGTGCCAGCAGCTTAACAGGGAATGAGCAGTTCTTC | CASSLTGNEQFF
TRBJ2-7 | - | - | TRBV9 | TGTGCCAGCAGCCCCCAAGGACCCGGGACCTACGAGCAGTACTTC | CASSPQGPGTYEQYF
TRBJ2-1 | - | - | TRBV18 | TGTGCCAGCTCACCGTCGCAGGGGTCGGAGGATGAGCAGTTCTTC | CASSPSQGSEDEQFF
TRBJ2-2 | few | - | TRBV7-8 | TGTGCCAGCAGCTTAGGGAAGACGGAGACCGGGGAGCTGTTTTTT | CASSLGKTETGELFF
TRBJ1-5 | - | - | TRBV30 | TGTGCCTGGAGTGTTTCCGGGTATGACCAGCCCCAGCATTTT | CAWSVSGYDQPQHF
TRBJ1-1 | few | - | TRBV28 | TGTGCCAGCAGTTCCAGGGACACTGAAGCTTTCTTT | CASSSRDTEAFF
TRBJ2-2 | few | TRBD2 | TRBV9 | TGTGCCAGCAGCCGGCTTAGCGGGAGGGCCGGGGAGCTGTTTTTT | CASSRLSGRAGELFF
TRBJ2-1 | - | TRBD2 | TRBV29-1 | TGCAGCGGGAGAACAGGACTAGCGGCCTCCTACAATGAGCAGTTCTTC | CSGRTGLAASYNEQFF
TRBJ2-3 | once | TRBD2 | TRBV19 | TGTGCCAGTAGTATAGATGCTAGCGGGAGTGGAGATACGCAGTATTTT | CASSIDASGSGDTQYF
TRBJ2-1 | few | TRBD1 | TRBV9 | TGTGCCAGCAGCGCGCGACAGGGGACCTACAATGAGCAGTTCTTC | CASSARQGTYNEQFF
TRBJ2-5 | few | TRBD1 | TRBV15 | TGTGCCACCAGCAGGGACAGGCAAGAGACCCAGTACTTC | CATSRDRQETQYF
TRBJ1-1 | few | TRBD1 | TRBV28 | TGTGCCAGCAGCCTACCGGGACAGCTGAACACTGAAGCTTTCTTT | CASSLPGQLNTEAFF
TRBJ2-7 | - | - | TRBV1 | TGCACCAGCAGCCGCAGGTTCTTC | CTSSRRFF
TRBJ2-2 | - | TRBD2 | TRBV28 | TGTGCCAGCAGCTCCGGGACTAGTCCCGGGGAGCTGTTTTTT | CASSSGTSPGELFF
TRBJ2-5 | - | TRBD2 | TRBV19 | TGTGCCAGTAGTAACTCGGGAGGTGAGACCCAGTACTTC | CASSNSGGETQYF
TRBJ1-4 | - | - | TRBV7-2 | TGTGCCAGCAGCCTCATCAAGAGGGCTAATGAAAAACTGTTTTTT | CASSLIKRANEKLFF
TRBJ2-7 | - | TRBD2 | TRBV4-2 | TGTGCCAGCAGCCAGGGACTAGCGGGAGGTCGCTCCTACGAGCAGTACTTC | CASSQGLAGGRSYEQYF
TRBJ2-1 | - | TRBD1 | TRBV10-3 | TGTGCCATCAGTGAAGGACAGGGGGCAAGTGAGCAGTTCTTC | CAISEGQGASEQFF
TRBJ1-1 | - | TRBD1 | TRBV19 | TGTGCCAGTATCCACAGGGGGCTTACTGAAGCTTTCTTT | CASIHRGLTEAFF
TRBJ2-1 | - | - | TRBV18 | TGTGCCAGCTCACAGGAGCAGGGGACCTACAATGAGCAGTTCTTC | CASSQEQGTYNEQFF
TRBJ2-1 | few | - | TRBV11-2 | TGTGCCAGCAGCTTAGATGGGGGGACCCGCCCAAAGGGGCAGTTCTTC | CASSLDGGTRPKGQFF
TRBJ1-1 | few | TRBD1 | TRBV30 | TGTGCCGGGGGACAGCCCAACACTGAAGCTTTCTTT | CAGGQPNTEAFF
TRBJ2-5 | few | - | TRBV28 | TGTGCCAGCAGTTCAGATAGCGAGACCCAGTACTTC | CASSSDSETQYF
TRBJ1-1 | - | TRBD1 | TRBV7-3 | TGTGCCAGCAGCGACAGGGGCCCCACTGAAGCTTTCTTT | CASSDRGPTEAFF